This paragraph covers one T cell receptor beta chain sequence. Symptom resolution, clearance, or two negative PCRs marked the recovered donors of Cohort 3. In the original analysis: Nucleated cell counts were estimated from reference gene primer amplification. Measured with immunoSEQ multiplex PCR; TCRdb has only the in-frame clones, and not every one. For V, J and clone size, that table is used; D and trimming come from the DNA. The sample includes roughly 180,000 clones, around four fifths seen only once; the top ten take about 12%. The data originate from a study of blood T cell repertoires in COVID-19. Germline CDR1 SGHRS, CDR2 YFSETQ. The CDR3 runs 16 residues. Trimming cost V 4 bases and J 3 bases; bases outside gene matches: 7.

The sample taken for sequencing was PBMCs or T cells enriched from blood (not recorded which). J is TRBJ1-1 and V is TRBV5-1; 12 nucleotides agree with TRBD1. This receptor was obtained from a man aged 40-49 years who had recovered from COVID-19. The chain's CDR3 is CASSVGQGAKYTEAFF. DNA for the CDR3: TGCGCCAGCAGCGTGGGACAGGGGGCTAAGTACACTGAAGCTTTCTTT.